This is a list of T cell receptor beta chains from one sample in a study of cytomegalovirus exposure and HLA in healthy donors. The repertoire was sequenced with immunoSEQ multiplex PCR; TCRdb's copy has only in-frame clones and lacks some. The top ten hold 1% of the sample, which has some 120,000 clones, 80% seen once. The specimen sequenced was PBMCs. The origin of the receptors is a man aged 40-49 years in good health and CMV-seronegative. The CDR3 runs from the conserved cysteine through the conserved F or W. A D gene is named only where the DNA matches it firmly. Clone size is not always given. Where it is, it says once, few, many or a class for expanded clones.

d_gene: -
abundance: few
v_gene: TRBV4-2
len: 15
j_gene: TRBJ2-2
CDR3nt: TGTGCCAGCAGCCAAGGCGGGTCTTGGTCCGGGGAGCTGTTTTTT
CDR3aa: CASSQGGSWSGELFF

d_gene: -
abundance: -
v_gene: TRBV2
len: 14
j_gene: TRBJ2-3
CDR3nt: TGTGCCAGCAGTGTAGTAACTAGCACAGATACGCAGTATTTT
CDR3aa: CASSVVTSTDTQYF

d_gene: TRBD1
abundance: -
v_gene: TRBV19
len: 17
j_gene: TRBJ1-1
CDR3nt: TGTGCCAGTAGTATTCTAGGGGGCCCCGGGTTTGTGGCTGAAGCTTTCTTT
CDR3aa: CASSILGGPGFVAEAFF

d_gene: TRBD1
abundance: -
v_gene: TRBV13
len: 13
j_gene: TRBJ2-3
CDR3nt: TGTGCCAGCAGCACTACCCGACAGGGCCCGCAGTATTTT
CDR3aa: CASSTTRQGPQYF

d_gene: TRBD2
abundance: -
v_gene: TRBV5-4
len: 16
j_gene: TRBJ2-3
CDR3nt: TGTGCCAGCAGACCTTCCGGGACTAGCGGCACAGATACGCAGTATTTT
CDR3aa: CASRPSGTSGTDTQYF

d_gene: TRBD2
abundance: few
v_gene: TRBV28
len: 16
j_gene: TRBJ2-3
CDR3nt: TGTGCCAGCAGACCCGGACTAGCGGGGAGCGCAGATACGCAGTATTTT
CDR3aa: CASRPGLAGSADTQYF

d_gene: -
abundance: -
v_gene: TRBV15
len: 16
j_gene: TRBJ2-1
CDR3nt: TGTGCCACCAGCTCGCACAAACATCAGGGATGGAATGAGCAGTTCTTC
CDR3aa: CATSSHKHQGWNEQFF

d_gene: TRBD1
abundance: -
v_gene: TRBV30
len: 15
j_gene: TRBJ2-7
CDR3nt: TGTGCCTGGAGTGTAGGCGGCGGCAGGGGGTACGAGCAGTACTTC
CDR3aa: CAWSVGGGRGYEQYF

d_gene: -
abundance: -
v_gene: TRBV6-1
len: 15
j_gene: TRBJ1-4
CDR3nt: TGTGCCAGCAGTGTCGGAGGGGCCCTTAATGAAAAACTGTTTTTT
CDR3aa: CASSVGGALNEKLFF

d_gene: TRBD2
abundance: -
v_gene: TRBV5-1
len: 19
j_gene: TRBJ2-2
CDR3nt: TGCGCCAGCAGCTTGGGACTGCTAGCGGGGGCTGCGAACACCGGGGAGCTGTTTTTT
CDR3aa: CASSLGLLAGAANTGELFF

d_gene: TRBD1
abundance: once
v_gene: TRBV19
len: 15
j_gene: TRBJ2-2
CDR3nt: TGTGCCAGTAGTCGACAGGGGGGCCCCACCGGGGAGCTGTTTTTT
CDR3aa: CASSRQGGPTGELFF

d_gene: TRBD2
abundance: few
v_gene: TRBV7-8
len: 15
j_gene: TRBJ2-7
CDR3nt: TGTGCCAGCAGCTTAGAGGCTAGCGGGGCGTACGAGCAGTACTTC
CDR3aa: CASSLEASGAYEQYF

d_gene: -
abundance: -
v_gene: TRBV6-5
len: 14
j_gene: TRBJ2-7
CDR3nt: TGTGCCAGCAGTCCGGACACTTTCCTCTACGAGCAGTACTTC
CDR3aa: CASSPDTFLYEQYF

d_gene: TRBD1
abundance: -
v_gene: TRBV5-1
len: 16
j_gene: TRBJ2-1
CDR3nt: TGCGCCAGCAGTCCCGGACAGGGGGTCTCCTACAATGAGCAGTTCTTC
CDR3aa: CASSPGQGVSYNEQFF

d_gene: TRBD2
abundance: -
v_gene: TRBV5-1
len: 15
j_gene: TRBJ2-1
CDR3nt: TGCGCCAGTATTGGTAGCGGGAGCGCCTACAATGAGCAGTTCTTC
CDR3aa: CASIGSGSAYNEQFF

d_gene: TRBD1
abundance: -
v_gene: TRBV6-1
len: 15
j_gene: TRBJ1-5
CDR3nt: TGTGCCAGCAGGTCGGACAGGTATAGCAATCAGCCCCAGCATTTT
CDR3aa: CASRSDRYSNQPQHF

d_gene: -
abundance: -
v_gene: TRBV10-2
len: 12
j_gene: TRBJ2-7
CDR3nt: TGCGCCAGCAGTGAGCAGGCCTACGAGCAGTACTTC
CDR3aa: CASSEQAYEQYF

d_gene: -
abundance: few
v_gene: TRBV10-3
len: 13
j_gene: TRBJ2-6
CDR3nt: TGTGCCATCAGGATGGCCGGGGCCAACGTCCTGACTTTC
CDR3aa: CAIRMAGANVLTF